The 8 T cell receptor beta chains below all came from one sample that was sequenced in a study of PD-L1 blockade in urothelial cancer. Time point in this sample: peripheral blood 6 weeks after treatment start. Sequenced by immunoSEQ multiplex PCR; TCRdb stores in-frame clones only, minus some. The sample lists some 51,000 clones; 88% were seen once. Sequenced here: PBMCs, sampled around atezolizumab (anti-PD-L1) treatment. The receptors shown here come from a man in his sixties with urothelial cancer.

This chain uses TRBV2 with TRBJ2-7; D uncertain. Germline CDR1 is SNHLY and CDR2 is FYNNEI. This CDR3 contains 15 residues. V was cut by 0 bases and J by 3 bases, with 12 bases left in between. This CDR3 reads CASSEALLSSYEQYF. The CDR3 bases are TGTGCCAGCAGTGAAGCGCTTCTTAGTAGCTACGAGCAGTACTTC.

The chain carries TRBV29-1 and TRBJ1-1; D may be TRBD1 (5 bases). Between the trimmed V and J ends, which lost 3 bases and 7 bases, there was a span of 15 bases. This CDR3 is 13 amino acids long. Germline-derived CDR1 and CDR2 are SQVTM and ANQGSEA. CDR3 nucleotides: TGCAGCGTTGAGAAGGGGCGTAATAATGAAGCTTTCTTT. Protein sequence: CSVEKGRNNEAFF.

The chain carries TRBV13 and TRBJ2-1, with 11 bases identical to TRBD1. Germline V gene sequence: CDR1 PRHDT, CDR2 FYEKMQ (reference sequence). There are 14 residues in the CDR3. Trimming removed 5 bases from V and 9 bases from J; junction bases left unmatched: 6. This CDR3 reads CASSRGQGAGEQFF. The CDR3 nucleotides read TGTGCCAGCAGCCGCGGACAGGGGGCGGGTGAGCAGTTCTTC.

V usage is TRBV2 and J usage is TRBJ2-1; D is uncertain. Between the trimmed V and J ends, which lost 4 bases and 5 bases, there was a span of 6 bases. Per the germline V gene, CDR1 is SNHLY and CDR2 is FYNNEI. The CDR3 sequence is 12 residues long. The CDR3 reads CASSGSDNEQFF. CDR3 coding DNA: TGTGCCAGCAGTGGCTCGGACAATGAGCAGTTCTTC.

Here the CDR3 DNA reads TGCGCCAGCAGCCAATCCGGGACACCAGCTAACTATGGCTACACCTTC. Protein sequence: CASSQSGTPANYGYTF. This rearrangement joins TRBV5-1 to TRBJ1-2, with D perhaps TRBD1 (6 bases). V lost 4 bases and J lost 0, with 16 bases in between. The CDR3 totals 16 residues. Germline V gives CDR1 SGHRS, CDR2 YFSETQ.

The CDR3 DNA is TGTGCCAGCGGCCTACCGGGACAGGGGAAGTGGGGCTACACCTTC. Translating gives CASGLPGQGKWGYTF. V is TRBV28 and J is TRBJ1-2; 10 nucleotides agree with TRBD1. Per germline, CDR1 MDHEN and CDR2 SYDVKM. V lost 8 bases, J lost 8 bases, and 14 bases stayed unmatched. CDR3 size: 15 residues.

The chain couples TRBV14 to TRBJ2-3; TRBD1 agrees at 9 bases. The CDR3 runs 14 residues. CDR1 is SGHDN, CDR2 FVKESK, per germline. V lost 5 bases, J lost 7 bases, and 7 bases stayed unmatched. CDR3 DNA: TGTGCCAGCAGCATACAGGGGACAGGGTATACGCAGTATTTT. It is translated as CASSIQGTGYTQYF.

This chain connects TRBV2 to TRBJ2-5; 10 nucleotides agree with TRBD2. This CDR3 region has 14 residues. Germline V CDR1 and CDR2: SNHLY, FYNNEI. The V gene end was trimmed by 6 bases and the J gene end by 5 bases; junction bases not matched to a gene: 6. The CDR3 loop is CASRRAGGPETQYF. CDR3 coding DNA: TGTGCCAGCAGGCGAGCGGGAGGGCCGGAGACCCAGTACTTC.